This TCR beta chain derives from a study of blood T cell repertoires in COVID-19. Method: immunoSEQ multiplex PCR; TCRdb's copy keeps in-frame clones and lacks some. The sample has under 75,000 clones; 80% to 90% are singletons. V was pared by 0 bases and J by 4 bases, with 13 bases of the junction left unmatched. The CDR3 extends over 19 amino acids. Germline assignment: CDR1 MNHNS and CDR2 SASEGT. This clonotype was obtained from a woman over 75 with active COVID-19. What was sequenced was peripheral blood. The V call is TRBV6-1, the J call TRBJ2-1; 9 bases agree with TRBD2. CDR3 sequence: CASSEAPWASGAAYNEQFF. Written as DNA, the CDR3 is TGTGCCAGCAGTGAAGCCCCTTGGGCTAGCGGGGCTGCATACAATGAGCAGTTCTTC.